This T cell receptor beta chain was identified in a study of blood T cell repertoires in COVID-19. Study information: T cells, B-cell-depleted T cells, or PBMCs provided the cDNA or gDNA that served as material.

The length of the CDR3 is 11 residues. The germline CDR1 and CDR2 sequences are GTSNPN and SVGIG (reference sequence). Unmatched junction bases numbered 1, after V lost 4 bases and J lost 5 bases. Membership in each cohort depended on participant-reported clinical history. This table comes from immunoSEQ multiplex PCR, and its TCRdb copy is limited to in-frame clones, with some not included. The table lists roughly 150,000 clones, 84% of them singletons. The rearrangement uses TRBV30 and TRBJ2-5; TRBD1 aligns across 7 bases. Source material: PBMCs or T cells enriched from blood (not recorded which). The receptor was isolated from a woman aged 18-30 years who had been exposed to COVID-19. The CDR3 DNA follows: TGTGCCTGGACCAGGGGGGAGACCCAGTACTTC. Residues: CAWTRGETQYF. The full variable domain, with the rest looked up from reference TRBV30 and TRBJ2-5, is SQTIHQWPATLVQPVGSPLSLECTVEGTSNPNLYWYRQAAGRGLQLLFYSVGIGQISSEVPQNLSASRPQDRQFILSSKKLLLSDSGFYLCAWTRGETQYFGPGTRLLVL.